This T cell receptor beta chain is from a study of blood T cell repertoires in COVID-19. Turning to the study itself: Sites across the United States, Italy and Spain contributed samples from acute and convalescent COVID-19. T cells, B-cell-depleted T cells, or PBMCs supplied cDNA or gDNA.

In the source study's methods: Amplifying reference gene primers gave estimates of nucleated cell counts. Libraries were prepared by immunoSEQ multiplex PCR; TCRdb keeps only in-frame clonotypes and omits some of them. V, J and clone size derive from that table, while D and trimming were established from the DNA sequence. The sample holds roughly 250,000 clones, around 85% seen once. This CDR3 has 11 residues. Germline loops: CDR1 MNHEY, CDR2 SMNVEV (reference sequence). V was clipped by 11 bases and J by 5 bases, with 9 bases between them. The sequenced sample consisted of peripheral blood. The receptor was isolated from a human donor with COVID-19, enrolled during active disease. The donor label of this sample is uncertain. V usage is TRBV27 and J usage is TRBJ2-2, with D tentatively TRBD2 (6 bases). The CDR3, as DNA: TGTGCCGTGCGGGGTACCGGGGAGCTGTTTTTT. Protein product: CAVRGTGELFF.